This TCR beta chain was captured by sequencing in a study of tumor and adjacent non-tumor tissue in lung cancer. Overall study: Aged roughly 30 to 85 years, patients included more than nine men and about 5 women with stage I to III disease.

The template was RNA from unsorted bulk tissue. The normal lung tissue was taken more than 3 cm from the tumor edge. The library came from three nested PCR rounds adapted from ARM-PCR protocols. TCRdb ran MiXCR on the multiplex PCR reads and lists one entry per CDR3 protein. The profile covers 60,000 to 70,000 distinct CDR3 sequences, with more than 75% appearing a single time and around 43% taken by the ten largest. Note on this clonotype: The junction and the germline gene differ at one end; a read error may be behind it.

The clonotype was recovered from a man in his fifties or sixties with non-small cell lung cancer. The sequenced sample consisted of distant non-tumor lung tissue.

CDR3 protein: CVSIVGVGNEQFF. The CDR3 nucleotides read TGTGTCAGCATCGTAGGGGTGGGCAATGAGCAGTTCTTC. The chain has TRBV12-3 or TRBV12-4 and TRBJ2-1; TRBD1 might be the D (5 bases). The CDR3 sequence is 13 residues long.